Shown below are 2 T cell receptor beta chains from a single sample sequenced in a study of blood T cells in healthy people across ages. A second PCR of roughly 7 to 11 cycles used a sample-barcoded 5' primer and a J-beta primer mix. TCRdb analysed the 5' RACE reads with MiXCR anew, one entry per CDR3 protein. Of 730,000 or so distinct CDR3 sequences in the sample, 40% to 45% are singletons; the top ten hold 25% to 30%. Sequenced: blood. Every receptor here comes from a man at least 80 years old in good health.

The chain couples TRBV7-9 to TRBJ1-2; TRBD1 agrees at 8 bases. Per the germline V gene, CDR1 is SEHNR and CDR2 is FQNEAQ (reference sequence). After removal of 3 bases from V and 8 bases from J, the junction contained 8 bases not matched to a gene. The CDR3 has 14 residues. CDR3 amino acids: CASSFGDRGRGYTF. CDR3 sequence (DNA): TGTGCCAGCAGCTTTGGAGACAGGGGACGCGGCTACACCTTC.

This sequence joins TRBV9 and TRBJ2-6; TRBD1 matches at 7 bases. V was pared by 7 bases and J by 1 base, with 5 bases of the junction left unmatched. CDR3 size: 15 residues. Germline V lookup: CDR1 SGDLS, CDR2 YYNGEE. In DNA, the CDR3 is TGTGCCAGCGGCACGACAGGGTCTGGGGCCAACGTCCTGACTTTC. Protein product: CASGTTGSGANVLTF. Full variable domain (missing parts from reference TRBV9 and TRBJ2-6): DSGVTQTPKHLITATGQRVTLRCSPRSGDLSVYWYQQSLDQGLQFLIQYYNGEERAKGNILERFSAQQFPDLHSELNLSSLELGDSALYFCASGTTGSGANVLTFGAGSRLTVL.